Listed below are T cell receptor beta chains from one sample, sequenced in a study of blood T cell repertoires in COVID-19. The table came from immunoSEQ multiplex PCR; TCRdb's copy has only in-frame clones and leaves some out. The table records approximately 210,000 clones, around 76% of them present only once. Sequencing was carried out using PBMCs or T cells enriched from blood (not recorded which). Every receptor here comes from a woman aged 45 to 65 with acute COVID-19. Each CDR3 is given with its conserved first and last residue. A D gene is named only where the DNA matches it firmly. Not all rows give a size; the values are once, few, many and, for expanded clones, a class.

d_call,v_call,clone_size,j_call,cdr3_nt,cdr3_aa
NA,TRBV5-1,NA,TRBJ1-3,TGCGCCAGCAGCTCCCCGACGGAGGGGGGGCTCTCTGGAAACACCATATATTTT,CASSSPTEGGLSGNTIYF
NA,TRBV19,NA,TRBJ1-4,TGTGCCAGTCGTCAGGGGAATGCTGGTGAAAAACTGTTTTTT,CASRQGNAGEKLFF
NA,TRBV28,NA,TRBJ1-1,TGTGCCAGCAGTTCCCACCCCGGGGAGACTGAAGCTTTCTTT,CASSSHPGETEAFF
TRBD1,TRBV6-1,NA,TRBJ1-5,TGTGCCAGCAGTGAGCCTACAGGGGGCGGTCAGCCCCAGCATTTT,CASSEPTGGGQPQHF
NA,TRBV7-2,NA,TRBJ1-5,TGTGCCAGCAGCTTTCAGGGTGGGAGCAATCAGCCCCAGCATTTT,CASSFQGGSNQPQHF
TRBD1,TRBV30,NA,TRBJ1-5,TGTGCCTGGAGTTACGACAGGGATAGCAATCAGCCCCAGCATTTT,CAWSYDRDSNQPQHF
NA,TRBV24-1,NA,TRBJ1-2,TGTGCCACCAGTGATTTTGCAACGACAGACTTCTATGGCTACACCTTC,CATSDFATTDFYGYTF
NA,TRBV5-4,NA,TRBJ1-6,TGTGCCAGCAGCTTGGGTTGGCAGGCGGGCCCATATAATTCACCCCTCCACTTT,CASSLGWQAGPYNSPLHF
NA,TRBV7-2,NA,TRBJ1-2,TGTGCCAGCAGCTTAGTCCCGGGACAAGGGCCAGGTGGCTACACCTTC,CASSLVPGQGPGGYTF
TRBD2,TRBV18,NA,TRBJ2-3,TGTGCCAGCTCCCTAGCGGGGGGGCCACGCACAGATACGCAGTATTTT,CASSLAGGPRTDTQYF
NA,TRBV30,NA,TRBJ1-4,TGTGCCTGGAGTGTACCACGCAGGTTCGGCGCAACTAATGAAAAACTGTTTTTT,CAWSVPRRFGATNEKLFF
NA,TRBV7-6,NA,TRBJ1-5,TGTGCCAGCAGCTTAATGGGGCACAGGAGCAATCAGCCCCAGCATTTT,CASSLMGHRSNQPQHF
NA,TRBV5-5,NA,TRBJ1-6,TGTGCCAGCAGCCCACAAGCGGCAGGCAATTCACCCCTCCACTTT,CASSPQAAGNSPLHF
NA,TRBV5-1,NA,TRBJ2-5,TGCGCCAGCAGCTTGGCCGCCAAACTCCAAGAGACCCAGTACTTC,CASSLAAKLQETQYF
NA,TRBV5-1,NA,TRBJ1-6,TGCGCCAGCAGCTTGGGTATCAGCCTTTCCGGGGATTCACCCCTCCACTTT,CASSLGISLSGDSPLHF
TRBD2,TRBV4-1,NA,TRBJ2-3,TGCGCCAGCAGCCCGCTAGCGGGGGCTAGCACAGATACGCAGTATTTT,CASSPLAGASTDTQYF
NA,TRBV11-3,NA,TRBJ1-3,TGTGCCAGCAGCCAAGTGCCTCAGGTTACTGGAAACACCATATATTTT,CASSQVPQVTGNTIYF
NA,TRBV19,NA,TRBJ2-6,TGTGCCAGTAGTAGTGGACAGAACTCTGGGGCCAACGTCCTGACTTTC,CASSSGQNSGANVLTF
TRBD2,TRBV28,NA,TRBJ2-1,TGTGCCAGCGGAAAGACTAGCGGGGTCGGCAATGAGCAGTTCTTC,CASGKTSGVGNEQFF
NA,TRBV5-1,NA,TRBJ2-1,TGCGCCAGCAGCTTGGAATACGGGAATGAGCAGTTCTTC,CASSLEYGNEQFF
TRBD1,TRBV5-4,NA,TRBJ1-5,TGTGCCAGCAGCCGACAGGGCAGCAATCAGCCCCAGCATTTT,CASSRQGSNQPQHF
NA,TRBV6-4,NA,TRBJ2-2,TGTGCCAGCAGTTGGCAGGAACGTGGGGAGCTGTTTTTT,CASSWQERGELFF
TRBD1,TRBV2,NA,TRBJ1-4,TGTGCCAGCAGTGAAACGGGACAGGGGATTCCAAAACTGTTTTTT,CASSETGQGIPKLFF
NA,TRBV6-5,NA,TRBJ1-1,TGTGCCAGCAGTCCTTCCGTGGGGCGGAACACTGAAGCTTTCTTT,CASSPSVGRNTEAFF
TRBD1,TRBV28,NA,TRBJ2-5,TGTGCCAGCAGTTTACGCGGGACAGGGATGGGGGCCCAGTACTTC,CASSLRGTGMGAQYF
NA,TRBV19,NA,TRBJ1-1,TGTGCCAGTAGGATGCGACAGGAGATAAACACTGAAGCTTTCTTT,CASRMRQEINTEAFF
TRBD2,TRBV27,NA,TRBJ2-1,TGTGCCAGCAACCTAGCGGGGGACTCCTACAATGAGCAGTTCTTC,CASNLAGDSYNEQFF
TRBD1,TRBV7-3,NA,TRBJ2-2,TGTGCCAGCAGTCCCCAGCCTGCAGGGGGCTCAACCGGGGAGCTGTTTTTT,CASSPQPAGGSTGELFF
NA,TRBV27,NA,TRBJ2-2,TGTGCCAGCAGTTTATTGCGGAACATAGGTGCCGGGGAGCTGTTTTTT,CASSLLRNIGAGELFF
TRBD2,TRBV6-2/TRBV6-3,NA,TRBJ2-1,TGTGCCAGCAGCCATAGCGGGGTGGGGCAGTTCTTC,CASSHSGVGQFF
NA,TRBV6-5,NA,TRBJ1-1,TGTGCCAGCAGTTACACACAGAACACTGAAGCTTTCTTT,CASSYTQNTEAFF
NA,TRBV7-3,NA,TRBJ2-3,TGTGCCAGCAGCTTAACGGGGGCAAGCTCTAGCACAGATACGCAGTATTTT,CASSLTGASSSTDTQYF
TRBD1,TRBV4-1,few,TRBJ1-4,TGCGCCAGCAGCCAAGACAGGGGGCTTGAAAAACTGTTTTTT,CASSQDRGLEKLFF
TRBD1,TRBV3-1/TRBV3-2,NA,TRBJ1-2,TGTGCCAGCAGCCAACGGGACAGGGCAGAGGGTGGCTACACCTTC,CASSQRDRAEGGYTF
TRBD1,TRBV5-1,NA,TRBJ1-1,TGCGCCAGCGACCCGGGACAGTCCAACACTGAAGCTTTCTTT,CASDPGQSNTEAFF
NA,TRBV11-2,NA,TRBJ2-2,TGTGCCAGCAGCTTGACGGGCACCGGGGAGCTGTTTTTT,CASSLTGTGELFF
TRBD2,TRBV4-3,NA,TRBJ2-5,TGCGCCAGCAGCCAAGGACTAGCGGGCCAAGAGACCCAGTACTTC,CASSQGLAGQETQYF
NA,TRBV6-4,NA,TRBJ1-2,TGTGCCAGCAGTGTTGACACGGGGGACGGCTACACCTTC,CASSVDTGDGYTF
NA,TRBV5-1,few,TRBJ2-5,TGCGCCAGCAGTATCGGGAACAACCAAGAGACCCAGTACTTC,CASSIGNNQETQYF
NA,TRBV3-1/TRBV3-2,NA,TRBJ2-5,TGTGCCAGCAGCCAAGCTGCAGTACAAGAGACCCAGTACTTC,CASSQAAVQETQYF
TRBD2,TRBV27,many,TRBJ2-5,TGTGCCAGCAGTTGGGTAGCGGGGCCAGAGGGGACCCAGTACTTC,CASSWVAGPEGTQYF
TRBD2,TRBV4-1,few,TRBJ2-1,TGCGCCAGCAGCCTACTCGGACTAGCGGGGGGACAAGAGCAGTTCTTC,CASSLLGLAGGQEQFF
NA,TRBV5-1,NA,TRBJ1-6,TGCGCCAGCAGCCGACAGACGGCTAGCTCCTATAATTCACCCCTCCACTTT,CASSRQTASSYNSPLHF
TRBD1,TRBV19,NA,TRBJ1-4,TGTGCCAGTAGTGTAGGACAGGCGGCGGCTGAAAAACTGTTTTTT,CASSVGQAAAEKLFF
NA,TRBV7-9,NA,TRBJ1-4,TGTGCCAGCAGCTTTGACAGGAACCAAGCGAATGAAAAACTGTTTTTT,CASSFDRNQANEKLFF
TRBD1,TRBV2,once,TRBJ1-5,TGTGCCAGCAGTGATAATCAAGGGGGCGGGCGGTTAGGCAATCAGCCCCAGCATTTT,CASSDNQGGGRLGNQPQHF
NA,TRBV7-9,NA,TRBJ2-2,TGTGCCAGCAGCTTGGCCATCCTAGCCACCGGGGAGCTGTTTTTT,CASSLAILATGELFF
NA,TRBV5-6,NA,TRBJ1-3,TGTGCCAGCAGCCCTCGAAGTAGCTCTGGAAACACCATATATTTT,CASSPRSSSGNTIYF
TRBD2,TRBV27,NA,TRBJ2-3,TGTGCCAGCACCCAACCGGGACTAGCGAGCACAGATACGCAGTATTTT,CASTQPGLASTDTQYF
NA,TRBV28,NA,TRBJ1-4,TGTGCCAGCAGTTGGGGGGATAATGAAAAACTGTTTTTT,CASSWGDNEKLFF
TRBD2,TRBV7-9,NA,TRBJ2-3,TGTGCCAGCAGCCGCGGGAGGCCGGGAGATACGCAGTATTTT,CASSRGRPGDTQYF
TRBD2,TRBV7-9,NA,TRBJ2-3,TGTGCCAGCAGCTTAGGGCGGGGGTCAGATACGCAGTATTTT,CASSLGRGSDTQYF